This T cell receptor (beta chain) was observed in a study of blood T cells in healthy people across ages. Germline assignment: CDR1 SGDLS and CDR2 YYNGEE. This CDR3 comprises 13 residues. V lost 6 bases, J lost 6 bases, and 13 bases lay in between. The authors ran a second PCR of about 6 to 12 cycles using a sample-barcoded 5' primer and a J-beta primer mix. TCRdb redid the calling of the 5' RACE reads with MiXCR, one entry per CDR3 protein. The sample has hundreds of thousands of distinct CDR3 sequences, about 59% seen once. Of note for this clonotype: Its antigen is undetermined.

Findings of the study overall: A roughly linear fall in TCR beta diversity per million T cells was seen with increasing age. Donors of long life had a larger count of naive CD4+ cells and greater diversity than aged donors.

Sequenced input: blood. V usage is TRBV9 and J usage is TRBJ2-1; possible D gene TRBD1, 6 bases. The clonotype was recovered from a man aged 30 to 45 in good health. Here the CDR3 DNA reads TGTGCCAGCAACGCAGGGGCGGGCAATGAGCAGTTCTTC. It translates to CASNAGAGNEQFF.